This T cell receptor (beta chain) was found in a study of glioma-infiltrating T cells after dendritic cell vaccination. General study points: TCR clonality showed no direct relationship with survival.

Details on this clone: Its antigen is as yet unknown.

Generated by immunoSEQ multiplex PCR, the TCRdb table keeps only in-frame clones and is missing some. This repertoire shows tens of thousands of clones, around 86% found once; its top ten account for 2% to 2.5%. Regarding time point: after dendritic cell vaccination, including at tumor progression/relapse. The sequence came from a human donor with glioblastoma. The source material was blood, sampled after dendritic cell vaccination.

CDR3 region: CASSEWPGDTQYF. The CDR3 DNA reads as TGTGCCAGCAGTGAGTGGCCCGGGGATACGCAGTATTTT. The rearrangement links TRBV6-1 to TRBJ2-3; D not resolved. V lost 3 bases to trimming and J lost 6 bases, with 10 bases between them. Germline loops: CDR1 MNHNS, CDR2 SASEGT. This CDR3 has 13 residues.